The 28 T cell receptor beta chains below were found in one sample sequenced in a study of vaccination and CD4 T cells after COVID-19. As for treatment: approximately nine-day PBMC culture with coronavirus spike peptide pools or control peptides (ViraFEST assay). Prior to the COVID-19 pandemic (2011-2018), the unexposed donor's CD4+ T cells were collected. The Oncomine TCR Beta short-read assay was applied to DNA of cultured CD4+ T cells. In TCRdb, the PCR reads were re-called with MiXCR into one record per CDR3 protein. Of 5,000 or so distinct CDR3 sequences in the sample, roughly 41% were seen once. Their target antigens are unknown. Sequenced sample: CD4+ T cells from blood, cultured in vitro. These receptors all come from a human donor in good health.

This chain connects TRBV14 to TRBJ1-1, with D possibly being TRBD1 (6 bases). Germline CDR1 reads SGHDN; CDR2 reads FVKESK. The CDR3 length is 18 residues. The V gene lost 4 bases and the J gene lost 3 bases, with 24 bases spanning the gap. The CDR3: CASSPTGWWGRGYTEAFF. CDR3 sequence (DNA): TGTGCCAGCAGCCCCACAGGGTGGTGGGGAAGGGGATACACTGAAGCTTTCTTT.

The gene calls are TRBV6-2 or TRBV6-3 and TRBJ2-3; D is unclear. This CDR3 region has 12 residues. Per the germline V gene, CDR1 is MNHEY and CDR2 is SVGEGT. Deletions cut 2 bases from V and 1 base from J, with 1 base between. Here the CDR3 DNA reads TGTGCCAGCAGTTACGGCACAGATACGCAGTATTTT. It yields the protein CASSYGTDTQYF.

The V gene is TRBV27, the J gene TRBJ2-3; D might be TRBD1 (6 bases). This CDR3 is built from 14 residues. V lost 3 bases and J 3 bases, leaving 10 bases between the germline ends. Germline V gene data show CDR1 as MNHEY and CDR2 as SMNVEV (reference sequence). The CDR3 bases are TGTGCCAGCAGTTTTACAGGGATAACAGATACGCAGTATTTT. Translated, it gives CASSFTGITDTQYF.

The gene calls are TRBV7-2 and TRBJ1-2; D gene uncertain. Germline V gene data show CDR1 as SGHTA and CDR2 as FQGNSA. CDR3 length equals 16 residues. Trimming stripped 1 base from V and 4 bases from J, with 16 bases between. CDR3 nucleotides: TGTGCCAGCAGCTTAGGGCAGGTTCGTGGAACCTATGGCTACACCTTC. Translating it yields CASSLGQVRGTYGYTF.

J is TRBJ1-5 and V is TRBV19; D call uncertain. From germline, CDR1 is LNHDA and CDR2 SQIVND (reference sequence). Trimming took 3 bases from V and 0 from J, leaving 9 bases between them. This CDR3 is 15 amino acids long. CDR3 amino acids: CASSMGPNSNQPQHF. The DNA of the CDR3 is TGTGCCAGTAGTATGGGCCCGAATAGCAATCAGCCCCAGCATTTT.

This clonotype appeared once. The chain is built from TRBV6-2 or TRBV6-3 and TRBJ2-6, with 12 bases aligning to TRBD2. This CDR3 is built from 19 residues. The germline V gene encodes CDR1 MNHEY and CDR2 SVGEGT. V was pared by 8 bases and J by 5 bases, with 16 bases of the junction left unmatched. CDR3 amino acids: CASRLAGASAGPWANVLTF. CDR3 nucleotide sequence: TGTGCCAGCCGACTAGCGGGGGCCTCGGCCGGGCCCTGGGCCAACGTCCTGACTTTC.

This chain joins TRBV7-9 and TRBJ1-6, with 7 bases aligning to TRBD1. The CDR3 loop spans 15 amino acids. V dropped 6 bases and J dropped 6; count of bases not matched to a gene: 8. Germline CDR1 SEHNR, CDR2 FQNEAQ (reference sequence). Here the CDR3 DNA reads TGTGCCAGCAGTCCAGAGACAGGGATTAATTCACCCCTCCACTTT. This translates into CASSPETGINSPLHF.

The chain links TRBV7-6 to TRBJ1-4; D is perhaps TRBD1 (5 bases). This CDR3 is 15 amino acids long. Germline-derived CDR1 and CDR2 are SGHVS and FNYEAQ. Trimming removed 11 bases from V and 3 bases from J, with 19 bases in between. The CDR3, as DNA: TGTGCCCCCCCTTTCGGGGGTCAGGCTAATGAAAAACTGTTTTTT. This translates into CAPPFGGQANEKLFF. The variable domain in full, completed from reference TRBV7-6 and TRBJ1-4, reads GAGVSQSPRYKVTKRGQDVALRCDPISGHVSLYWYRQALGQGPEFLTYFNYEAQQDKSGLPNDRFSAERPEGSISTLTIQRTEQRDSAMYRCAPPFGGQANEKLFFGSGTQLSVL.

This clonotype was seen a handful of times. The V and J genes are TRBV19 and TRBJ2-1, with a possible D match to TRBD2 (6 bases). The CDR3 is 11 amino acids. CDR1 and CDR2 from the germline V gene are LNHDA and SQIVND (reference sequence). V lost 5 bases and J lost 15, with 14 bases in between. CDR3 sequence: CASSSGRSWFF. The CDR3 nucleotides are TGTGCCAGTAGTTCTGGGAGGTCCTGGTTCTTC. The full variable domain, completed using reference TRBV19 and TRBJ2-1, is DGGITQSPKYLFRKEGQNVTLSCEQNLNHDAMYWYRQDPGQGLRLIYYSQIVNDFQKGDIAEGYSVSREKKESFPLTVTSAQKNPTAFYLCASSSGRSWFFGPGTRLTVL.

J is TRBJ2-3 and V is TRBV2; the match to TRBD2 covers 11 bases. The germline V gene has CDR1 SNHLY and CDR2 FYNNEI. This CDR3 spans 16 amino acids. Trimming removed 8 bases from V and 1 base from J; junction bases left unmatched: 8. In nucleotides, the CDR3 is TGTGCCAGCGCACGGACTAGCGGGTGGGGCACAGATACGCAGTATTTT. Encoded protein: CASARTSGWGTDTQYF.

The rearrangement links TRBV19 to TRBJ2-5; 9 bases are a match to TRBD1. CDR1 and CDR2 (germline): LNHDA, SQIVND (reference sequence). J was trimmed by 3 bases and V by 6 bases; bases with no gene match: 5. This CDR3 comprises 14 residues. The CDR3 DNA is TGTGCCAGTAGCCCGGACAGGGGCAAAGAGACCCAGTACTTC. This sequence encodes CASSPDRGKETQYF.

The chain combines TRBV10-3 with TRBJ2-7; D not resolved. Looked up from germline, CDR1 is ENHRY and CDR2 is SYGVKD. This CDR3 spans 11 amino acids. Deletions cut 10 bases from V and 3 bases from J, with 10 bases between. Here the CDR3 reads CASALDYEQYF. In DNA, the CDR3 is TGTGCCAGCGCTTTAGACTACGAGCAGTACTTC.

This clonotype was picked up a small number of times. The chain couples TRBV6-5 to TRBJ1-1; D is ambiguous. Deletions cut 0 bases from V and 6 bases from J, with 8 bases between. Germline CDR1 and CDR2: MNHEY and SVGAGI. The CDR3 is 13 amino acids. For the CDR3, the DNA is TGTGCCAGCAGTTACTCGATGACTGCTGAAGCTTTCTTT. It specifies CASSYSMTAEAFF.

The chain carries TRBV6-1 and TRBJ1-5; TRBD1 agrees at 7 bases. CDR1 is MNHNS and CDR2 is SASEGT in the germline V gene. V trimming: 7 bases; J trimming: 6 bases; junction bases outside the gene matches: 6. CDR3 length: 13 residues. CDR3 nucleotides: TGTGCCAGCAATAGCAGGGGGGCTCAGCCCCAGCATTTT. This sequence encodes CASNSRGAQPQHF.

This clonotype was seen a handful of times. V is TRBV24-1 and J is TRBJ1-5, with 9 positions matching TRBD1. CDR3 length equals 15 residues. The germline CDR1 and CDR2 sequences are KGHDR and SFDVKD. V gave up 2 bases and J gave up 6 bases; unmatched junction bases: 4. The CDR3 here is CATSDWYRGPQPQHF. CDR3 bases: TGTGCCACCAGTGATTGGTACAGGGGGCCTCAGCCCCAGCATTTT.

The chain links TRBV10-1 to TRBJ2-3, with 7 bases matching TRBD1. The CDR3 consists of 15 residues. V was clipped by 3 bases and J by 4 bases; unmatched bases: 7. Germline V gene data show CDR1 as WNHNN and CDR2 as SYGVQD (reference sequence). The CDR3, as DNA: TGCGCCAGCAGTGAAGGGCAGGGGGTCCCAGATACGCAGTATTTT. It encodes CASSEGQGVPDTQYF.

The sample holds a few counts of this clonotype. CDR3 amino acids: CASSLAETYEQYF. CDR3 bases: TGTGCCAGCAGCTTAGCAGAAACCTACGAGCAGTACTTC. V is TRBV7-6 and J is TRBJ2-7; D gene uncertain. The V gene's germline CDR1 is SGHVS and CDR2 FNYEAQ. With 0 bases removed from V and 2 bases from J, the gap between germline ends came to 5 bases. This CDR3 is 13 amino acids long.

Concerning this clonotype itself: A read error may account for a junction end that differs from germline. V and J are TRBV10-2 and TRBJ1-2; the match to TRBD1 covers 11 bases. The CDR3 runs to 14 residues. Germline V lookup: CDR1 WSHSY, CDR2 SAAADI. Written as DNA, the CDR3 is TGCGCCAGCAGTGGAGGGACAGGGGGTCCGAGAGGCGCCTTC. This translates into CASSGGTGGPRGAF.

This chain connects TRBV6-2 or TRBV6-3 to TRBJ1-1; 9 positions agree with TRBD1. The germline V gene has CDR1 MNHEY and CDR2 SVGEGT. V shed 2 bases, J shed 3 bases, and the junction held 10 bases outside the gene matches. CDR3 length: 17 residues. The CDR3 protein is CASSYPPGQGSYTEAFF. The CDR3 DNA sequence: TGTGCCAGCAGTTACCCTCCGGGACAGGGATCCTACACTGAAGCTTTCTTT.

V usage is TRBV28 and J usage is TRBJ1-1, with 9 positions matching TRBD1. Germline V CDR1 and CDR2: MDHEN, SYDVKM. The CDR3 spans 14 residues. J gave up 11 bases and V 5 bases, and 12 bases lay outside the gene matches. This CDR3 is CASSQLQDRGWAFF. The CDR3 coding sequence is TGTGCCAGCAGTCAACTCCAGGACAGGGGCTGGGCTTTCTTT.

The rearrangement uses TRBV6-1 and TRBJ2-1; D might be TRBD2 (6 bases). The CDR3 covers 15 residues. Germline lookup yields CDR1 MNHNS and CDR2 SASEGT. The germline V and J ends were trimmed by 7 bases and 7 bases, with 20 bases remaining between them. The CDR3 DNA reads TGTGCCAGCAATCTCTCTCCGGGAGTTAAGAATGAGCAGTTCTTC. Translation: CASNLSPGVKNEQFF.

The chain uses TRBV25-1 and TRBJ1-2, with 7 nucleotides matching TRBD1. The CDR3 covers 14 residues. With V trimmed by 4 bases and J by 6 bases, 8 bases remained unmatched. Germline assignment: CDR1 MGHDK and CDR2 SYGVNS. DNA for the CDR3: TGTGCCAGCAGTGGGAGACAGGGCCGGGATGGCTACACCTTC. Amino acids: CASSGRQGRDGYTF.

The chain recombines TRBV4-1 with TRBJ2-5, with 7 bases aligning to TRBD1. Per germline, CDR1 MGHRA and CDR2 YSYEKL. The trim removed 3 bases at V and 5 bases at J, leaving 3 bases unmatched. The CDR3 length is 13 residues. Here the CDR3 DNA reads TGCGCCAGCAGCCAGTTCAGGGGGGAGACCCAGTACTTC. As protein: CASSQFRGETQYF.

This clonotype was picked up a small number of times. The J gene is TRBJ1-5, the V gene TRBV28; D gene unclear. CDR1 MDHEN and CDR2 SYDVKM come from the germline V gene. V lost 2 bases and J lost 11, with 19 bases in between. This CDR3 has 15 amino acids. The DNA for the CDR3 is TGTGCCAGCAGTTTAAGTGCGACCCACAGATCAGCCCAGCATTTT. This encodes CASSLSATHRSAQHF.

The CDR3 DNA is TGTGCCAGCAGTTTCGGGACAGATTTTTCCGAGCAGTACTTC. Residues: CASSFGTDFSEQYF. This chain links TRBV12-3 or TRBV12-4 with TRBJ2-7; 7 bases match TRBD1. The V segment lost 3 bases and the J segment 6 bases; nucleotides outside the gene matches: 8. The CDR3 sequence is 14 residues long.

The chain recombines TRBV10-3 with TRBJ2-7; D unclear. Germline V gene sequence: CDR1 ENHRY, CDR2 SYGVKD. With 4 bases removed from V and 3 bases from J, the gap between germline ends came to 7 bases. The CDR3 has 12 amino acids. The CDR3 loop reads CAISGSFYEQYF. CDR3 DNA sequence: TGTGCCATCAGTGGGAGCTTCTACGAGCAGTACTTC.

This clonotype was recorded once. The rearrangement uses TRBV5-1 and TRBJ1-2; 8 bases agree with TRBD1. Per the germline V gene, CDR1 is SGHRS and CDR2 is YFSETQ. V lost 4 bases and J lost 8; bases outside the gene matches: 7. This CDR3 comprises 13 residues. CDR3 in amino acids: CASSGTGTGGYTF. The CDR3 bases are TGCGCCAGCAGCGGGACCGGGACAGGAGGCTACACCTTC.

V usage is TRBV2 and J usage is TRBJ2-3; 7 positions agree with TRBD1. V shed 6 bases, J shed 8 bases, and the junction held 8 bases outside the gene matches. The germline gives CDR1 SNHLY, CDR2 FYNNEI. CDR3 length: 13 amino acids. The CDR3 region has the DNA TGTGCCAGCAGGACAGGGTCGGGTCGTACGCAGTATTTT. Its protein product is CASRTGSGRTQYF.